The next 25 T cell receptor beta chains were all read from a single sample in a study of neurological immune-mediated disorders (dated by TCRdb to between 2018 and 2021). Library preparation employed 5' RACE. The instrument was an Illumina HiSeq 2500. TCRdb trimmed public reads at Q25 via fastp, called clones via MiXCR and kept in-frame beta chains. Each CDR3 protein appears once, grouped with its most common genes and DNA. Within this sample are some 87,000 distinct CDR3 sequences, with about 13% of them counted one time only. The ten largest make up around 5% of the sample. The intended sense of this specimen's time point label: longitudinal time-point 2. The sequencing input was PBMCs. The source is a female donor with HTLV-1-associated myelopathy (HAM/TSP).

This clonotype was counted many times. This chain connects TRBV5-6 to TRBJ1-2; D is possibly TRBD1 (6 bases). The length of the CDR3 is 14 residues. V was clipped by 1 base and J by 4 bases, with 11 bases between them. Germline assignment: CDR1 SGHDT and CDR2 YYEEEE. This CDR3 is CASSLSVTGYGYTF. The DNA of the CDR3 is TGTGCCAGCAGCTTGAGTGTGACAGGCTATGGCTACACCTTC.

The rearrangement joins TRBV5-1 to TRBJ2-6; no firm D call. The V end was cut by 3 bases, the J end by 0 bases, with 10 bases between. Germline V gene lookup returns CDR1 SGHRS and CDR2 YFSETQ. This CDR3 region has 16 residues. The CDR3 reads CASSSTQSSGANVLTF. CDR3 DNA: TGCGCCAGCAGCTCTACACAGAGCTCTGGGGCCAACGTCCTGACTTTC.

On this clonotype: Because the CDR3 is missing its conserved closing phenylalanine or tryptophan, this is likely a read error. The rearrangement uses TRBV5-1 and TRBJ2-3; D tentatively fits TRBD1 or TRBD2 (6 bases each). Trimming took 4 bases from V and 4 from J, leaving 16 bases between them. Germline values: CDR1 SGHRS, CDR2 YFSETQ. There are 15 residues in the CDR3. CDR3 in DNA: TGCGCCAGCAGCATACTAGGAGGGGGGCCAGATACGCAGTATGTT. The encoded protein is CASSILGGGPDTQYV.

This clonotype has ten or more counts. The rearrangement uses TRBV4-1 and TRBJ2-1, with no clear D. This CDR3 spans 13 amino acids. The V end lost 4 bases, the J end lost 0 bases, and 4 bases lay between the germline ends. CDR1 and CDR2 from the germline V gene are MGHRA and YSYEKL. DNA for the CDR3: TGCGCCAGCAGCCTCAGCTCCTACAATGAGCAGTTCTTC. The encoded protein is CASSLSSYNEQFF.

In this sample, this clonotype turned up many times. The rearrangement uses TRBV5-1 and TRBJ1-4, with D unclear. The V end lost 0 bases, the J end lost 2 bases, and 2 bases lay between the germline ends. The germline V gene encodes CDR1 SGHRS and CDR2 YFSETQ. There are 13 residues in the CDR3. The CDR3: CASSLATNEKLFF. In DNA, the CDR3 is TGCGCCAGCAGCTTGGCCACTAATGAAAAACTGTTTTTT.

The sample holds many counts of this clonotype. The chain uses TRBV5-1 and TRBJ2-5; D could derive from TRBD1 or TRBD2 (5 bases each). Trimming cost V 4 bases and J 3 bases, with 16 bases left between them. This CDR3 has 15 amino acids. CDR1 SGHRS and CDR2 YFSETQ come from the germline V gene. CDR3: CASSRIPLGEETQYF. CDR3 DNA: TGCGCCAGCAGCCGGATACCTCTGGGGGAAGAGACCCAGTACTTC.

This clonotype occurred many times. The J gene is TRBJ2-5, the V gene TRBV5-1; D tentatively fits TRBD1 or TRBD2 (6 bases each). Germline lookup yields CDR1 SGHRS and CDR2 YFSETQ. The V end was cut by 0 bases, the J end by 4 bases, with 13 bases between. This CDR3 has 15 amino acids. The CDR3 sequence is CASSLAGAHSETQYF. The CDR3 coding sequence is TGCGCCAGCAGCTTGGCGGGGGCCCATTCAGAGACCCAGTACTTC.

This clonotype was seen at least ten times. CDR3 sequence: CASSLGYSNQPQHF. The CDR3 DNA sequence: TGTGCCAGCAGCTTAGGGTATAGCAATCAGCCCCAGCATTTT. V usage is TRBV7-9 and J usage is TRBJ1-5; D is ambiguous. With 1 base removed from V and 0 bases from J, the gap between germline ends came to 4 bases. Looked up from germline, CDR1 is SEHNR and CDR2 is FQNEAQ (reference sequence). This CDR3 contains 14 residues.

The table lists this clonotype with many counts. The CDR3 loop is CASSATSGGGEQYF. The CDR3 DNA sequence: TGTGCCAGCAGCGCGACTAGCGGGGGGGGCGAGCAGTACTTC. This rearrangement joins TRBV9 to TRBJ2-7, with 14 bases lining up with TRBD2. Losses at the gene ends were 3 bases for V and 6 bases for J; bases not matched to a gene: 2. The CDR3 loop spans 14 amino acids. Per the germline V gene, CDR1 is SGDLS and CDR2 is YYNGEE.

This clonotype was counted many times. The CDR3 DNA is TGTGCCAGCAGCGGCCCTTCTCACAGGACACCATCCTACGAGCAGTACTTC. It translates to CASSGPSHRTPSYEQYF. The V call is TRBV7-2, the J call TRBJ2-7; possibly TRBD1 for D (5 bases). The CDR3 consists of 17 residues. The V and J ends lost 5 bases and 1 base respectively, with 21 bases between them. Germline V gives CDR1 SGHTA, CDR2 FQGNSA.

This clonotype was seen many times. The V gene is TRBV7-3, the J gene TRBJ2-1; D perhaps matches TRBD1 (6 bases). There are 15 residues in the CDR3. Between the trimmed V and J ends, which lost 2 bases and 5 bases, there was a span of 13 bases. The V gene's germline CDR1 is SGHTA and CDR2 FQGTGA. The chain's CDR3 is CASSLVGQLNNEQFF. The CDR3, as DNA: TGTGCCAGCAGCTTAGTCGGACAGTTAAACAATGAGCAGTTCTTC.

Many counts were recorded for this clonotype. V and J are TRBV6-6 and TRBJ2-1, with TRBD1 as a possible D gene (6 bases). The germline V gene has CDR1 MNHNY and CDR2 SVGAGI (reference sequence). Trimming removed 2 bases at V and 10 bases at J, with 15 bases between. The CDR3 is 14 residues long. The DNA for the CDR3 is TGTGCCAGCAGTTACCCTGCACAGGGCTCCGAGCAGTTCTTC. Translated: CASSYPAQGSEQFF.

This clonotype has only a few counts. The chain carries TRBV19 and TRBJ2-1, with 7 bases aligning to TRBD2. J was trimmed by 1 base and V by 6 bases; bases with no gene match: 9. This CDR3 spans 16 amino acids. The germline gives CDR1 LNHDA, CDR2 SQIVND (reference sequence). Written as DNA, the CDR3 is TGTGCCAGTAGAAGGGGAGCGGGGAGGTCCTACAATGAGCAGTTCTTC. It encodes CASRRGAGRSYNEQFF.

A few counts support this clonotype. The V call is TRBV5-1, the J call TRBJ1-4, with a weak D call TRBD1 (5 bases). This CDR3 spans 15 amino acids. Trimming stripped 3 bases from V and 0 bases from J, with 9 bases between. Germline CDR1 SGHRS, CDR2 YFSETQ. The CDR3 here is CASSSGGTTNEKLFF. Written as DNA, the CDR3 is TGCGCCAGCAGCTCGGGGGGAACAACTAATGAAAAACTGTTTTTT.

At least ten counts were recorded for this clonotype. The genes are TRBV9 and TRBJ2-1; D possibly corresponds to TRBD2 (9 bases). The CDR3 is 19 amino acids. Germline-derived CDR1 and CDR2 are SGDLS and YYNGEE. The ends were cut back, 0 bases at V and 6 bases at J, with 25 bases in the middle. Here the CDR3 DNA reads TGTGCCAGCAGCGTAGGAGGGACAGGACTAGCGAGGGTCCGCAATGAGCAGTTCTTC. This codes for CASSVGGTGLARVRNEQFF. Full variable domain (missing parts from reference TRBV9 and TRBJ2-1): DSGVTQTPKHLITATGQRVTLRCSPRSGDLSVYWYQQSLDQGLQFLIQYYNGEERAKGNILERFSAQQFPDLHSELNLSSLELGDSALYFCASSVGGTGLARVRNEQFFGPGTRLTVL.

This clonotype was observed at least ten times. At one of its ends the junction is not consistent with the germline gene, which may arise from a read error. This chain uses TRBV5-1 with TRBJ1-2; D may be TRBD1 (6 bases). Germline V gives CDR1 SGHRS, CDR2 YFSETQ. This CDR3 is 13 amino acids long. CDR3 amino acids: CASGFGQNYGYTF. CDR3 sequence (DNA): TGCGCCAGCGGCTTCGGACAGAACTATGGCTACACCTTC. The variable domain in full, with the rest retrieved from reference TRBV5-1 and TRBJ1-2, is KAGVTQTPRYLIKTRGQQVTLSCSPISGHRSVSWYQQTPGQGLQFLFEYFSETQRNKGNFPGRFSGRQFSNSRSEMNVSTLELGDSALYLCASGFGQNYGYTFGSGTRLTVV.

Ten or more counts support this clonotype. The chain carries TRBV27 and TRBJ2-3, with D unresolved. The CDR3 is 12 residues long. Trimming stripped 4 bases from V and 3 bases from J, with 5 bases between. Germline V gene sequence: CDR1 MNHEY, CDR2 SMNVEV (reference sequence). CDR3 DNA: TGTGCCAGCAGTTCCCCGACAGATACGCAGTATTTT. Translation: CASSSPTDTQYF.

This clonotype showed up many times. The chain carries TRBV20-1 and TRBJ2-1; a weak D match, TRBD2 (6 bases). This CDR3 region has 14 residues. Germline values: CDR1 DFQATT, CDR2 SNEGSKA (reference sequence). Trimming stripped 5 bases from V and 0 bases from J, with 11 bases between. The CDR3 spells CSADGGTSYNEQFF. CDR3 sequence (DNA): TGCAGTGCTGACGGGGGTACCTCCTACAATGAGCAGTTCTTC.

This clonotype was seen many times. The rearrangement joins TRBV7-9 to TRBJ1-1, with TRBD1 as a possible D gene (5 bases). V lost 3 bases and J lost 8, with 10 bases in between. This CDR3 comprises 12 residues. Germline V CDR1 and CDR2: SEHNR, FQNEAQ (reference sequence). CDR3 residues: CASSFGGSEAFF. DNA for the CDR3: TGTGCCAGCAGCTTCGGGGGGTCCGAAGCTTTCTTT. Full variable domain (missing parts from reference TRBV7-9 and TRBJ1-1): DTGVSQNPRHKITKRGQNVTFRCDPISEHNRLYWYRQTLGQGPEFLTYFQNEAQLEKSRLLSDRFSAERPKGSFSTLEIQRTEQGDSAMYLCASSFGGSEAFFGQGTRLTVV.

The chain employs TRBV7-2 and TRBJ2-3; D ambiguous. Trimming shortened V by 8 bases and J by 2 bases, and 11 bases separated the two germline ends. This CDR3 spans 13 amino acids. Germline V gene data show CDR1 as SGHTA and CDR2 as FQGNSA. The CDR3 sequence: CASGLFYTDTQYF. CDR3 nucleotides: TGTGCCAGCGGGCTTTTTTACACAGATACGCAGTATTTT.

This clonotype occurred many times. The rearrangement uses TRBV7-2 and TRBJ2-3; possible D gene TRBD2, 6 bases. The CDR3 extends over 16 amino acids. Trimming left V 1 base short and J 1 base short, with 12 bases between. Germline lookup yields CDR1 SGHTA and CDR2 FQGNSA. CDR3 DNA sequence: TGTGCCAGCAGCTTAGGGGACTTTTGGGGCACAGATACGCAGTATTTT. As protein: CASSLGDFWGTDTQYF.

In its sample, this clonotype was seen many times. The chain recombines TRBV7-2 with TRBJ2-7; 7 bases agree with TRBD1. Germline CDR1 reads SGHTA; CDR2 reads FQGNSA. The CDR3 runs 14 residues. V dropped 3 bases and J dropped 3; count of bases not matched to a gene: 5. This CDR3 reads CASSFTTGIYEQYF. DNA of the CDR3: TGTGCCAGCAGCTTCACGACAGGGATCTACGAGCAGTACTTC.

This clonotype has at least ten counts. This chain links TRBV29-1 with TRBJ2-1; 8 nucleotides match TRBD2. Germline values: CDR1 SQVTM, CDR2 ANQGSEA. The CDR3 is 16 residues long. The J segment lost 1 base and the V segment lost 2 bases, leaving 7 bases of the junction unmatched. The CDR3 DNA is TGCAGCGTTGAACCAGGACTAGCAGATTCCTACAATGAGCAGTTCTTC. Its translation is CSVEPGLADSYNEQFF.

This clonotype was observed at least ten times. The chain combines TRBV20-1 with TRBJ2-1; 10 nucleotides line up with TRBD2. Germline V gene lookup returns CDR1 DFQATT and CDR2 SNEGSKA (reference sequence). The trim removed 3 bases at V and 3 bases at J, leaving 8 bases unmatched. The CDR3 contains 16 residues. The CDR3 region is CSARGGSGGHYNEQFF. The DNA of the CDR3 is TGCAGTGCTAGGGGTGGTAGCGGGGGGCACTACAATGAGCAGTTCTTC.

This clonotype was seen repeatedly, ten times or more. The chain links TRBV3-1 to TRBJ2-7; 9 nucleotides line up with TRBD2. The CDR3 runs 15 residues. CDR1 is LGHDT, CDR2 YNNKEL, per germline (reference sequence). J lost 5 bases, V lost 3 bases, and 8 bases had no gene match. This CDR3 is CASSQSGGQWNEQYF. DNA of the CDR3: TGTGCCAGCAGCCAGAGCGGGGGGCAATGGAACGAGCAGTACTTC.